This paragraph reports one T cell receptor (beta chain). Its antigen remains undetermined. Nothing much larger sits one base from this clone, and base qualities are not available. This sample was included in a study of persistence of HIV-infected CD4 T cells (dated by TCRdb to about 2020). Concerning the study at large: Participants had been on suppressive ART for a median of 8 years. Cross-participant TCR cluster analysis included roughly 8 participants for CMV and six or seven participants for Gag. The study isolated CMV- and HIV-1 Gag-responding CD4+ T cells from ART-treated individuals to examine antigen-driven clonal expansion of HIV-1-infected cells. Anti-CD3/anti-CD28 stimulation activated a higher proportion of cells, with a lower memory fraction, than antigen stimulation. The clonality of all cells in each sorted population was measured by TCRbeta sequencing, and the clonality of infected cells was measured by proviral sequencing. Peripheral blood samples of up to roughly 180 mL were obtained at multiple time points, with the exception of a couple of participants, for whom leukapheresis was performed at a single time point. Findings and caveats that apply to the study as a whole: A correlation was observed between TCR oligoclonality and proviral oligoclonality within the same sorted populations. TCRbeta richness in CMV- and Gag-responding cells was significantly lower than in anti-CD3/anti-CD28-responding cells; CMV-responding cells had higher oligoclonality than CD3/CD28-stimulated and Gag-responding cells. Enrichment of degenerate expanded CDR3beta sequences was found in antigen-responding cells, suggesting convergent selection of CD4+ responses to CMV and Gag. Restriction of bulk TCR analyses to the rare CMV-responding cells that actually carried HIV-1 proviruses was not possible. Few individuals were included in the study, and only a limited range of antigens was tested.

The sample's treatment or condition label is to be understood as: suppressive antiretroviral therapy. Cells were stimulated with anti-CD3/anti-CD28 magnetic beads as a nonspecific positive control representing the CD4+ T cell repertoire. Responding CD4+ T cells were sorted on the basis of upregulation of both CD40 ligand and CD69. HIV-1-infected adults in whom suppressive ART had been started during chronic infection were enrolled as participants. For at least 4 years, participants had undetectable plasma HIV-1 RNA, below 50 copies/mL. To be included, participants needed a CD4+ T cell count above 400 cells/uL and a positive CMV serology. Before stimulation, PBMCs were isolated using density centrifugation and depleted of CD8+ T cells. CD8-depleted PBMCs were stimulated for about 18 hours with anti-CD28/CD49d costimulation, CD40-blocking antibody and enfuvirtide to prevent new infections. Cells were sorted on a Beckman Coulter MoFlo Legacy or XDP sorter, with propidium iodide excluding dead cells. The QIAamp DNA Mini Kit was used for genomic DNA extraction from samples above one million cells, and the Quick-DNA Microprep Kit was used otherwise.

TCRbeta repertoires were sequenced from genomic DNA with the immunoSEQ hsTCRB assay version 4 in survey mode. For TCRbeta sequencing, genomic DNA was diluted to 9.5 to 10 ng/uL, with up to about 1 ug used per sample. The authors' pipeline ran thus. TCRbeta data analysis was done in ImmunoSeq Analyzer 3.0, and diversity was calculated on productive nucleotide rearrangements. The improved Chao index was used to estimate lower-bound TCR diversity, and the Gini coefficient was used to estimate clonality using the Immunarch R package. When different nucleotide rearrangements encoded the same CDR3beta amino acid sequence, each rearrangement was treated as a distinct clonotype. Differential abundance analysis identified TCRbeta sequences significantly enriched in antigen-responding cells relative to anti-CD3/anti-CD28-activated cells. TCRs were clustered by predicted peptide-MHC specificity with GLIPH2, both within individual participants and across merged participant data sets. TCRdb obtained this table from immuneACCESS and retained in-frame rearrangements with V and J assigned. These tables miss some clones; where compared with another copy, unresolved V genes account for less than half of the shortfall, and the remainder is unexplained. V and J calls and clone size are given by that table; D and trimming were obtained from the DNA. For this sample the table gives some 49,000 clones, of which just under 90% were detected only once. 3% to 3.5% of the sample rests with the top ten.

Trimming costs V 5 bases and J 10 bases, and their ends lie 11 bases apart. The CDR3 goes from the cysteine to the phenylalanine over 11 residues. Only the CDR3 portion is preserved as DNA: 33 bases, with reading frame beginning at the first base. CDR1 is given as SEHNR and CDR2 as FQNEAQ, both from the germline V gene (reference sequence). The clonotype originates from an adult woman with HIV who was CMV-seropositive. The rearranged segments are TRBV7-9 and TRBJ2-5, with a tentative D gene TRBD2 over 5 matching bases. This specimen was CD4+ T cells sorted from PBMCs after approximately 18-hour stimulation, taken from a patient who received antiretroviral therapy. The cell subset or site label, as the study defines it: CD40L+CD69+ CD4 T cells responding to anti-CD3/anti-CD28 beads, representing the overall repertoire. The nucleotides are TGTGCCAGCAGCCGGGGTATCGACCAGTACTTC. The translation is CASSRGIDQYF.